Listed below are T cell receptor beta chains from one sample, sequenced in a study of vaccination and CD4 T cells after COVID-19. MiXCR was run by TCRdb on the PCR reads, yielding one entry per CDR3 protein. The data show about 20,000 distinct CDR3 sequences, roughly 50% seen once. These TCRs are of unknown antigen specificity. This specimen consisted of CD4+ T cells from blood, cultured in vitro, obtained after SARS-CoV-2 vaccination. All receptors derive from a human donor who had recovered from COVID-19. The CDR3 runs from the conserved cysteine through the conserved F or W. The order of the fields is D gene, J gene, V gene, clone size, CDR3 DNA, CDR3 protein. The D gene is left open where the match is weak. Clone size is stated in some rows and not others, as once, few, many or a class when expanded.

.	TRBJ2-1	TRBV7-2	.	TGTGCCAGCAGCTTATCAGGGTCGAACAATGAGCAGTTCTTC	CASSLSGSNNEQFF
.	TRBJ1-2	TRBV19	.	TGTGCCAGTACCCCTGTGGGGCAGGGTGATGGCTACACCTTC	CASTPVGQGDGYTF
.	TRBJ1-1	TRBV19	.	TGTGCCAGTAGTTACGGCAGGGTGCCAACTGAAGCTTTCTTT	CASSYGRVPTEAFF
TRBD1	TRBJ1-5	TRBV4-2	few	TGTGCCAGCAGCCAAGAGGGGACAGGGAATCAGCCCCAGCATTTT	CASSQEGTGNQPQHF
.	TRBJ1-1	TRBV28	.	TGTGCCAGCAGCCCCCGGCTCACTGAAGCTTTCTTT	CASSPRLTEAFF
TRBD1	TRBJ2-7	TRBV28	few	TGTGCCAGCAGTCGGGCCGGGACAGGGTCCCACGAGCAGTACTTC	CASSRAGTGSHEQYF
.	TRBJ2-7	TRBV5-1	.	TGCGCCAGCAGCTTCGTGACCGGGGGTGTGAAGCAGTACTTC	CASSFVTGGVKQYF
.	TRBJ1-5	TRBV7-2	.	TGTGCCAGCAGCTTAGATCGCACCGGTCAGCCCCAGCATTTT	CASSLDRTGQPQHF
.	TRBJ1-2	TRBV6-2/TRBV6-3	.	TGTGCCAGCAGTTACTCGAACAGCCATGGCTACACCTTC	CASSYSNSHGYTF
.	TRBJ1-1	TRBV7-3	.	TGTGCCAGCAGTCCAACCGGGACGGTGAACGCTGAAGCTTTCTTT	CASSPTGTVNAEAFF
.	TRBJ1-1	TRBV20-1	.	TGCAGTGCCCCAGCGCCGGGGCAGGCTTTCTTT	CSAPAPGQAFF
.	TRBJ1-1	TRBV19	.	TGTGCCAGTAGCAGCCTGGGGTACACTGAAGCTTTCTTT	CASSSLGYTEAFF
.	TRBJ1-2	TRBV4-3	.	TGCGCCAGCAGCCAAGAATTTCAGGCAGGGCAACCCTATGGCTACACCTTC	CASSQEFQAGQPYGYTF